The T cell receptor beta chain described here comes from a study of blood T cell repertoires in COVID-19. Looking at the study overall: T cells, B-cell-depleted T cells, or PBMCs supplied cDNA or gDNA.

Per germline, CDR1 LNHDA and CDR2 SQIVND (reference sequence). Trimming took 5 bases from V and 6 from J; bases not matched to a gene: 10. CDR3 length: 15 amino acids. Per the study methods: Reference gene primer amplification gave nucleated cell count estimates. Here immunoSEQ multiplex PCR was the method, and the copy in TCRdb shows in-frame clones only, minus some. The V and J calls and the clone size are those of that table, but D and trimming were determined from the DNA. The repertoire consists of around 300,000 clones, with just under 90% occurring once and the leading ten covering roughly 6%.

This chain connects TRBV19 to TRBJ1-5; 7 bases line up with TRBD1. Specimen: peripheral blood. The receptor was derived from a woman aged 45-65 years with COVID-19, enrolled during active disease. This CDR3 reads CASSSGTVWIQPQHF. The CDR3 region has the DNA TGTGCCAGTAGTTCCGGGACAGTTTGGATTCAGCCCCAGCATTTT.